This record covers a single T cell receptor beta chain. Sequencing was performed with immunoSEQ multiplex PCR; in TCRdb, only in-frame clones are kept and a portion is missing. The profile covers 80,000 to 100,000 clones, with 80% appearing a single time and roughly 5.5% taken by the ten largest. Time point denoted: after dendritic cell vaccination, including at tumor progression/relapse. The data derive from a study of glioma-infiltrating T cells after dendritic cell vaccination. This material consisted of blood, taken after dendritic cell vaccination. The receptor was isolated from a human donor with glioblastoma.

DNA of the CDR3: TGCAGCGTTGTTTCGGGGTTAAACATTCAGTACTTC. This translates into CSVVSGLNIQYF. The chain has TRBV29-1 and TRBJ2-4; the D gene is possibly TRBD2 (5 bases). The CDR3 is 12 amino acids. Germline CDR1 and CDR2: SQVTM and ANQGSEA. V was clipped by 4 bases and J by 6 bases, with 10 bases between them.